This T cell receptor beta chain was obtained from a study of cytotoxic CD8 clonotypes in ibrutinib-treated CLL. This clone was detected only a few times. The repertoire was sequenced with immunoSEQ multiplex PCR; TCRdb's copy has only in-frame clones and lacks some. This table holds around 70,000 clones, approximately 90% found once. Source: PBMCs, taken after 12 months of ibrutinib treatment. The sequence was collected from a human donor with chronic lymphocytic leukemia.

CDR3 amino acids: CASSPPTGDYNEQFF. CDR3 coding DNA: TGTGCCAGCTCACCACCGACAGGGGACTACAATGAGCAGTTCTTC. The J gene is TRBJ2-1, the V gene TRBV18; TRBD1 aligns across 8 bases. V lost 0 bases and J lost 3; bases outside the gene matches: 1. This CDR3 is built from 15 residues. The V gene's germline CDR1 is KGHSH and CDR2 LQKENI.